Following are 18 T cell receptor beta chains from one sample sequenced in a study of post-analysis software for immune sequencing data. Each TCR beta cDNA library carried unique molecular identifiers. TCRdb re-called the PCR reads through MiXCR, storing one row per CDR3 protein. The table lists about 820,000 distinct CDR3 sequences, roughly 58% of them singletons, with approximately 4.3% in the top ten. For these TCRs, the target antigens are not known. Study-wide results and limits: With TRBV5-6, TRBV5-1 and TRBV20-1 included, 5 or 6 TRBV segments were more frequent in patients than in controls.

Sequenced: blood. Receptor source: a girl between 5 and 17 years old with multiple sclerosis.

The CDR3 loop is CASSRLAGGDEQFF. In DNA, the CDR3 is TGTGCCAGCAGCAGACTAGCGGGAGGTGATGAGCAGTTCTTC. This chain uses TRBV3-1 with TRBJ2-1; 13 positions agree with TRBD2. The CDR3 contains 14 residues. With V trimmed by 5 bases and J by 8 bases, 3 bases remained unmatched. Germline V gene sequence: CDR1 LGHDT, CDR2 YNNKEL (reference sequence).

The chain has TRBV19 and TRBJ1-1; maybe TRBD1 (5 bases). The V gene lost 4 bases and the J gene lost 0 bases, with 12 bases spanning the gap. CDR3 length: 15 residues. The germline CDR1 and CDR2 sequences are LNHDA and SQIVND (reference sequence). The CDR3 is CASSSQQVMNTEAFF. CDR3 nucleotides: TGTGCCAGTAGTAGCCAACAGGTGATGAACACTGAAGCTTTCTTT.

This clonotype was counted a few times. The CDR3 nucleotides read TGTGCCAGCAGCTTAGGCCGGTGGGGGCGTTCCTACGAGCAGTACTTC. Its translation: CASSLGRWGRSYEQYF. The V call is TRBV7-6, the J call TRBJ2-7; maybe TRBD1 (6 bases). In germline, CDR1 is SGHVS, CDR2 FNYEAQ. V lost 1 base and J lost 1, with 14 bases in between. This CDR3 contains 16 residues.

This clonotype came up once. The chain uses TRBV18 and TRBJ2-5, with 8 bases aligning to TRBD1. Gene TRBJ2-7 matches the end of the DNA better, so the J call may be wrong. The V gene's germline CDR1 is KGHSH and CDR2 LQKENI. This CDR3 region has 14 residues. Here the CDR3 reads CASSPQSGGHEQYF. DNA for the CDR3: TGTGCCAGCTCACCACAGTCAGGGGGCCACGAGCAGTACTTC.

The chain has TRBV5-1 and TRBJ2-1; the match to TRBD2 covers 10 bases. CDR3 size: 16 residues. Looked up from germline, CDR1 is SGHRS and CDR2 is YFSETQ. V was pared by 0 bases and J by 7 bases, with 7 bases of the junction left unmatched. The CDR3 region has the DNA TGCGCCAGCAGCTTGGTCCCTAGCGGGAGTGTAAATGAGCAGTTCTTC. It is translated as CASSLVPSGSVNEQFF.

Concerning this clonotype: A read error may account for a junction end that differs from germline. The V gene is TRBV29-1, the J gene TRBJ2-5, with 7 bases aligning to TRBD1. Per the germline V gene, CDR1 is SQVTM and CDR2 is ANQGSEA. The CDR3 runs to 14 residues. The CDR3 spells CSVELGGFQGTQYF. CDR3 in DNA: TGCAGCGTTGAATTAGGGGGCTTTCAAGGGACCCAGTACTTC.

This clonotype was recorded a few times. The gene calls are TRBV12-3 or TRBV12-4 and TRBJ2-7; 12 nucleotides align to TRBD2. Trimming cost V 5 bases and J 5 bases; bases outside gene matches: 4. This CDR3 contains 14 residues. The CDR3 sequence: CASSPLAGGNEQYF. The CDR3 bases are TGTGCCAGCAGTCCACTAGCGGGAGGCAACGAGCAGTACTTC.

This clonotype was detected a few times. V usage is TRBV20-1 and J usage is TRBJ2-7; D is ambiguous. Germline V CDR1 and CDR2: DFQATT, SNEGSKA (reference sequence). Trimming took off 0 bases at V and 3 bases at J, with 15 bases between the two ends. The CDR3 length is 15 residues. As DNA, the CDR3 is TGCAGTGCTAGAGATCCTCGAGCCTCCGGCTACGAGCAGTACTTC. Encoded protein: CSARDPRASGYEQYF.

The chain uses TRBV14 and TRBJ2-1; TRBD2 matches 8 bases. The J segment lost 9 bases and the V segment lost 4 bases, leaving 17 bases of the junction unmatched. There are 17 residues in the CDR3. Germline V lookup: CDR1 SGHDN, CDR2 FVKESK. The CDR3 DNA sequence: TGTGCCAGCAGCCCCCCCCTTTCTAGCGGGTCCAGGTTTGAGCAGTTCTTC. Translation gives CASSPPLSSGSRFEQFF.

The chain has TRBV27 and TRBJ2-7, with 9 nucleotides matching TRBD1. V shed 6 bases, J shed 9 bases, and the junction held 6 bases outside the gene matches. This CDR3 contains 12 residues. Germline assignment: CDR1 MNHEY and CDR2 SMNVEV (reference sequence). For the CDR3, the DNA is TGTGCCAGCAGGGGACAGGGACCTTCGCAGTACTTC. The encoded protein is CASRGQGPSQYF.

The chain is built from TRBV9 and TRBJ2-7; the D gene could be TRBD1 or TRBD2 (5 bases each). The ends were cut back, 0 bases at V and 5 bases at J, with 12 bases in the middle. The CDR3 loop spans 14 amino acids. Germline loops: CDR1 SGDLS, CDR2 YYNGEE. The CDR3 region is CASSVEYMGDEQYF. The CDR3 DNA reads as TGTGCCAGCAGCGTAGAATATATGGGGGACGAGCAGTACTTC.

This chain uses TRBV11-2 with TRBJ2-3; D unresolved. Germline V CDR1 and CDR2: SGHAT, FQNNGV. Deletions cut 1 base from V and 2 bases from J, with 7 bases between. The CDR3 loop spans 14 amino acids. CDR3 bases: TGTGCCAGCAGCTTAGCTAGGGCCACAGATACGCAGTATTTT. Its protein is CASSLARATDTQYF.

The chain links TRBV5-1 to TRBJ2-6; 7 nucleotides line up with TRBD1. J gave up 0 bases and V 7 bases, and 4 bases lay outside the gene matches. There are 15 residues in the CDR3. CDR1 is SGHRS and CDR2 is YFSETQ in the germline V gene. CDR3 region: CASRDSLSGANVLTF. For the CDR3, the DNA is TGCGCCAGCCGGGACAGCCTCTCTGGGGCCAACGTCCTGACTTTC.

The rearrangement uses TRBV12-3 or TRBV12-4 and TRBJ1-2; D not certain. The V gene lost 5 bases and the J gene lost 4 bases, with 11 bases spanning the gap. The CDR3 is made up of 13 amino acids. Written as DNA, the CDR3 is TGTGCCAGCAGTCCGACTCGGGGCTATGGCTACACCTTC. Translating gives CASSPTRGYGYTF.

The genes are TRBV29-1 and TRBJ1-2; perhaps TRBD1 as D (5 bases). V was shortened by 2 bases and J by 7 bases, with 14 bases between the two germline ends. The CDR3 length is 13 residues. Looked up from germline, CDR1 is SQVTM and CDR2 is ANQGSEA. The CDR3 region is CSVEMQGRAGYTF. The CDR3 DNA reads TGCAGCGTTGAAATGCAGGGCCGAGCTGGCTACACCTTC.

This clonotype was picked up a small number of times. The V gene is TRBV29-1, the J gene TRBJ2-7; tentatively, D is TRBD1 or TRBD2 (5 bases each). CDR1 SQVTM and CDR2 ANQGSEA come from the germline V gene. Trimming cost V 4 bases and J 1 base, with 20 bases left between them. The CDR3 loop spans 16 amino acids. The CDR3 loop reads CSVAGTRLEASYEQYF. The CDR3 nucleotides read TGCAGCGTTGCCGGGACCCGACTTGAGGCATCCTACGAGCAGTACTTC.

V is TRBV19 and J is TRBJ2-4; 7 bases match TRBD2. The J call is uncertain, as TRBJ2-7 better fits the DNA end. Germline CDR1 is LNHDA and CDR2 is SQIVND (reference sequence). This CDR3 has 15 residues. The CDR3 protein is CASSGGGAGDYEQYF. CDR3 sequence (DNA): TGTGCCAGTAGTGGGGGGGGAGCTGGAGACTACGAGCAGTACTTC.

This chain uses TRBV2 with TRBJ2-7; 7 bases line up with TRBD1. The CDR3 runs 15 residues. Germline V gene sequence: CDR1 SNHLY, CDR2 FYNNEI. The V gene end was trimmed by 5 bases and the J gene end by 3 bases; junction bases not matched to a gene: 10. CDR3 nucleotide sequence: TGTGCCAGCAGTCGGACCGGGACAGCTTACTACGAGCAGTACTTC. Protein: CASSRTGTAYYEQYF.